What follows are 10 T cell receptor beta chains derived from one specimen sequenced in a study of PD-1 blockade in classical Hodgkin lymphoma. Time point reported: cycle 4 day 1 (C4D1), after less than 7 weeks of nivolumab. All the patients suffered relapse after autologous stem cell transplantation, and brentuximab vedotin exposure differed. The assay was immunoSEQ multiplex PCR, and TCRdb's table has in-frame clones only and misses some. The sample comprises 20,000 to 30,000 clones, roughly 90% of which are singletons, and approximately 20% rests with the top ten. The starting material was peripheral blood mononuclear cells (PBMCs), obtained before the fourth cycle of nivolumab. The receptors derive from a human donor with classical Hodgkin lymphoma.

The chain carries TRBV6-1 and TRBJ1-4, with TRBD1 as a possible D gene (5 bases). The V end was cut by 6 bases, the J end by 6 bases, with 11 bases between. Germline CDR1 and CDR2: MNHNS and SASEGT. This CDR3 contains 13 residues. CDR3 residues: CASRTDIYEKLFF. The DNA of the CDR3 is TGTGCCAGCAGGACGGACATCTATGAAAAACTGTTTTTT.

This clone was seen only once. Given a far larger clone just one base away, this is likely a sequencing read error. V usage is TRBV5-6 and J usage is TRBJ1-6; the D gene is possibly TRBD1 (5 bases). The CDR3 is 16 residues long. Germline V CDR1 and CDR2: SGHDT, YYEEEE. Trimming left V 1 base short and J 2 bases short, with 10 bases between. In nucleotides, the CDR3 is TGTGCCAGCAGCTTGACGGTGGGGCCCTATAATTCACCCCTCCACTTT. Its protein product is CASSLTVGPYNSPLHF.

This clone was detected only a few times. This chain links TRBV7-9 with TRBJ1-1; D uncertain. The germline V gene has CDR1 SEHNR and CDR2 FQNEAQ (reference sequence). The CDR3 loop spans 14 amino acids. The ends were cut back, 1 base at V and 4 bases at J, with 10 bases in the middle. CDR3: CASSLVLGSTEAFF. As DNA, the CDR3 is TGTGCCAGCAGCTTAGTTCTGGGTTCCACTGAAGCTTTCTTT.

The chain employs TRBV5-6 and TRBJ2-7; TRBD1 might be the D (6 bases). CDR1 SGHDT and CDR2 YYEEEE come from the germline V gene. Trimming left V 4 bases short and J 6 bases short, with 11 bases between. The CDR3 covers 12 residues. The CDR3 is CASSPIGGEQYF. In DNA, the CDR3 is TGTGCCAGCAGCCCAATAGGGGGCGAGCAGTACTTC.

The gene calls are TRBV5-1 and TRBJ2-7; the D gene is possibly TRBD1 (5 bases). CDR3 length: 16 amino acids. Germline lookup yields CDR1 SGHRS and CDR2 YFSETQ. Trimming took off 1 base at V and 1 base at J, with 15 bases between the two ends. The CDR3 bases are TGCGCCAGCAGCTTGTACACAGGAGTAAGATCCTACGAGCAGTACTTC. Encoded protein: CASSLYTGVRSYEQYF.

The CDR3 sequence: CSAYTTGELFF. The CDR3 DNA reads as TGCAGTGCTTATACCACCGGGGAGCTGTTTTTT. The chain carries TRBV20-1 and TRBJ2-2; D ambiguous. CDR1 is DFQATT and CDR2 is SNEGSKA in the germline V gene (reference sequence). CDR3 size: 11 residues. V was cut by 5 bases and J by 4 bases, with 5 bases left in between.

The chain uses TRBV9 and TRBJ2-6; D is unclear. The CDR3 runs to 15 residues. Germline CDR1 SGDLS, CDR2 YYNGEE. V shed 4 bases and J shed 4 bases, with 12 bases lying between them. The CDR3 loop reads CASSPLAAGANVLTF. In DNA form, the CDR3 reads TGTGCCAGCAGCCCACTCGCGGCGGGGGCCAACGTCCTGACTTTC.

This clone was found once. The chain links TRBV6-1 to TRBJ2-2, with TRBD2 identical over 7 bases. The CDR3 loop spans 15 amino acids. J lost 4 bases, V lost 3 bases, and 5 bases had no gene match. The V gene's germline CDR1 is MNHNS and CDR2 SASEGT. For the CDR3, the DNA is TGTGCCAGCAGTGAGCCGGGGGGAACCACCGGGGAGCTGTTTTTT. Encoded protein: CASSEPGGTTGELFF.

V gene TRBV27 combines with J gene TRBJ2-3, with D possibly matching TRBD1 (6 bases). Germline V lookup: CDR1 MNHEY, CDR2 SMNVEV (reference sequence). The CDR3 contains 14 residues. Trimming shortened V by 3 bases and J by 2 bases, and 9 bases separated the two germline ends. DNA for the CDR3: TGTGCCAGCAGTTTCCTGGGGGCCACAGATACGCAGTATTTT. This sequence encodes CASSFLGATDTQYF.

The V call is TRBV18, the J call TRBJ2-3; the D gene could be TRBD1 or TRBD2 (5 bases each). This CDR3 spans 15 amino acids. The V end lost 0 bases, the J end lost 2 bases, and 9 bases lay between the germline ends. Germline V CDR1 and CDR2: KGHSH, LQKENI. This chain's CDR3 is CASSPPGRATDTQYF. DNA for the CDR3: TGTGCCAGCTCACCACCGGGGCGGGCCACAGATACGCAGTATTTT.